These 26 T cell receptor beta chains originate from one sample sequenced in a study of lymphopenia after photon versus proton radiotherapy. This table comes from immunoSEQ multiplex PCR, and its TCRdb copy is limited to in-frame clones, with some not included. In the table there are approximately 23,000 clones, 80% to 90% of which are singletons. The sample in question was peripheral blood, obtained from a patient treated with proton-based radiotherapy. The receptors were gathered from an elderly man with esophageal cancer.

This chain joins TRBV5-4 and TRBJ1-1; the match to TRBD1 covers 7 bases. The germline gives CDR1 SGHNT, CDR2 YYREEE (reference sequence). The CDR3 length is 13 residues. Trimming at V came to 3 bases and at J to 11 bases, leaving 10 bases not matched to a gene. CDR3 sequence: CASSSRGGAWAFF. CDR3 sequence (DNA): TGTGCCAGCAGCTCCCGAGGGGGCGCCTGGGCTTTCTTT. The full variable domain, in which reference TRBV5-4 and TRBJ1-1 provide the parts outside the CDR3, is ETGVTQSPTHLIKTRGQQVTLRCSSQSGHNTVSWYQQALGQGPQFIFQYYREEENGRGNFPPRFSGLQFPNYSSELNVNALELDDSALYLCASSSRGGAWAFFGQGTRLTVV.

The CDR3 loop reads CANGLGASEEQYF. In nucleotides, the CDR3 is TGTGCCAACGGACTGGGGGCGTCAGAAGAGCAGTACTTC. The V and J genes are TRBV27 and TRBJ2-7, with D maybe TRBD1 (6 bases). The CDR3 extends over 13 amino acids. Trimming took 10 bases from V and 7 from J, leaving 20 bases between them. Germline V gene sequence: CDR1 MNHEY, CDR2 SMNVEV (reference sequence).

V usage is TRBV6-5 and J usage is TRBJ1-1; 8 bases align to TRBD1. The CDR3 length is 15 residues. After removal of 6 bases from V and 9 bases from J, the junction contained 15 bases not matched to a gene. Germline CDR1 and CDR2: MNHEY and SVGAGI. CDR3 DNA sequence: TGTGCCAGCAGGGACAGGGCGACTTCCGCCCTGAAAGCTTTCTTT. It encodes CASRDRATSALKAFF.

The chain employs TRBV7-8 and TRBJ2-2, with a possible D match to TRBD2 (6 bases). In germline, CDR1 is SGHVS, CDR2 FQNEAQ. The CDR3 covers 16 residues. V shed 2 bases and J shed 2 bases, with 12 bases lying between them. In DNA, the CDR3 is TGTGCCAGCAGCTTACGGGGGACTTTAAACACCGGGGAGCTGTTTTTT. This encodes CASSLRGTLNTGELFF.

J is TRBJ2-3 and V is TRBV4-1, with D unresolved. The CDR3 is 15 residues long. Per germline, CDR1 MGHRA and CDR2 YSYEKL. Trimming shortened V by 0 bases and J by 3 bases, and 10 bases separated the two germline ends. CDR3 protein: CASSQDWPVTDTQYF. In nucleotides, the CDR3 is TGCGCCAGCAGCCAAGATTGGCCAGTAACAGATACGCAGTATTTT.

The chain employs TRBV7-3 and TRBJ2-1; 9 nucleotides align to TRBD1. Trimming took 5 bases from V and 3 from J; bases not matched to a gene: 8. The V gene's germline CDR1 is SGHTA and CDR2 FQGTGA. This CDR3 is built from 16 residues. CDR3 region: CASSTGTGLGYNEQFF. CDR3 in DNA: TGTGCCAGCAGCACCGGGACAGGGCTGGGCTACAATGAGCAGTTCTTC.

V and J are TRBV21-1 and TRBJ2-7; the DNA was not used to check the table's D call, TRBD2. TRBV21-1 is classified as a pseudogene. The CDR3 is 16 amino acids. DNA for the CDR3: TGTGCCAGCAGCAATGGTGGGGGACTCCCTCATCGGGAGCAGTACTTC. Residues: CASSNGGGLPHREQYF.

The chain has TRBV21-1 and TRBJ2-1; whether TRBD2, the table's D call, matches the DNA was not checked. TRBV21-1 is marked as a pseudogene. CDR3 length: 15 residues. This chain's CDR3 is CASSASPSGRAEQFF. CDR3 in DNA: TGTGCCAGCAGCGCCTCCCCTAGCGGGCGGGCTGAGCAGTTCTTC.

This clone was counted a single time. This chain joins TRBV15 and TRBJ1-1; no clear D gene. Trimming shortened V by 2 bases and J by 3 bases, and 10 bases separated the two germline ends. Looked up from germline, CDR1 is LNHNV and CDR2 is YYDKDF (reference sequence). The CDR3 runs to 14 residues. CDR3 DNA sequence: TGTGCCACCAGCAGAACCGGCGGATACACTGAAGCTTTCTTT. Translated: CATSRTGGYTEAFF.

The chain couples TRBV7-2 to TRBJ1-6, with D possibly TRBD1 on 6 matching bases. The V end lost 0 bases, the J end lost 13 bases, and 16 bases lay between the germline ends. The germline V gene encodes CDR1 SGHTA and CDR2 FQGNSA. CDR3 length: 15 residues. CDR3 protein: CASSLAFPGAEPLHF. CDR3 sequence (DNA): TGTGCCAGCAGCTTAGCGTTCCCGGGGGCGGAGCCCCTCCACTTT.

V is TRBV4-3 and J is TRBJ2-1, with 11 bases matching TRBD1. Germline V gene sequence: CDR1 LGHNA, CDR2 YSLEER. Trimming took 5 bases from V and 7 from J; bases not matched to a gene: 10. The CDR3 extends over 16 amino acids. The CDR3 spells CASSFSGTGGRNEQFF. The CDR3 nucleotides read TGCGCCAGCAGCTTCTCCGGGACAGGGGGAAGGAATGAGCAGTTCTTC.

The V gene is TRBV5-6, the J gene TRBJ2-5; D remains unclear. V gave up 0 bases and J gave up 5 bases, with 8 bases separating them. CDR1 and CDR2 from the germline V gene are SGHDT and YYEEEE. This CDR3 contains 13 residues. In nucleotides, the CDR3 is TGTGCCAGCAGCTTGGGTGTTCGGGAGACCCAGTACTTC. Translation gives CASSLGVRETQYF.

This chain uses TRBV27 with TRBJ2-7, with TRBD2 matching 8 bases. The germline V gene has CDR1 MNHEY and CDR2 SMNVEV (reference sequence). The junction had 7 bases not matched to a gene; V was cut back by 6 bases and J by 0 bases. CDR3 size: 15 residues. For the CDR3, the DNA is TGTGCCAGCAGCCCAAGCGGGGGCAGCTCCTACGAGCAGTACTTC. Protein product: CASSPSGGSSYEQYF.

The rearrangement links TRBV6-6 to TRBJ1-2; 7 bases align to TRBD1. V was pared by 4 bases and J by 2 bases, with 4 bases of the junction left unmatched. From germline, CDR1 is MNHNY and CDR2 SVGAGI (reference sequence). This CDR3 is 14 amino acids long. The CDR3 nucleotides read TGTGCCAGCAGTTCAGACAGGGCCAACTATGGCTACACCTTC. This translates into CASSSDRANYGYTF.

The chain uses TRBV4-1 and TRBJ1-1; 12 bases are shared with TRBD1. The CDR3 covers 18 residues. V shed 3 bases and J 0 bases; nucleotides not matched to a gene: 8. Germline V lookup: CDR1 MGHRA, CDR2 YSYEKL. The DNA of the CDR3 is TGCGCCAGCAGCCACAACCGGGACAGGGGGCCGTTGAACACTGAAGCTTTCTTT. Protein sequence: CASSHNRDRGPLNTEAFF.

The rearrangement links TRBV10-2 to TRBJ2-5; D might be TRBD2 (6 bases). This CDR3 has 13 amino acids. Per the germline V gene, CDR1 is WSHSY and CDR2 is SAAADI. The V and J ends lost 10 bases and 2 bases respectively, with 14 bases between them. DNA of the CDR3: TGCGCCACCCTAACTAGCCCGCAAGAGACCCAGTACTTC. Amino acid sequence: CATLTSPQETQYF.

V and J are TRBV18 and TRBJ1-5; 8 nucleotides align to TRBD1. The CDR3 runs 16 residues. CDR1 and CDR2 (germline): KGHSH, LQKENI. The junction had 6 bases not matched to a gene; V was cut back by 3 bases and J by 2 bases. The CDR3 sequence: CASSPEIQGGNQPQHF. DNA of the CDR3: TGTGCCAGCTCACCGGAGATACAGGGGGGCAATCAGCCCCAGCATTTT.

J is TRBJ1-2 and V is TRBV2; D not resolved. CDR1 is SNHLY and CDR2 is FYNNEI in the germline V gene. CDR3 size: 15 residues. V was clipped by 4 bases and J by 0 bases, with 12 bases between them. The CDR3 coding sequence is TGTGCCAGCAGTGGAGGAGGCTTTGCTAACTATGGCTACACCTTC. Translating it yields CASSGGGFANYGYTF.

V usage is TRBV19 and J usage is TRBJ2-1; 10 bases are a match to TRBD2. CDR3 length equals 16 residues. Trimming at V came to 3 bases and at J to 4 bases, leaving 6 bases not matched to a gene. The germline V gene encodes CDR1 LNHDA and CDR2 SQIVND (reference sequence). The CDR3 sequence is CASSIPAGGIYNEQFF. For the CDR3, the DNA is TGTGCCAGTAGTATCCCAGCGGGAGGGATATACAATGAGCAGTTCTTC.

This CDR3 is CASSPGVLYEQYF. CDR3 DNA: TGCGCCAGCAGCCCGGGAGTCCTTTACGAGCAGTACTTC. This chain uses TRBV5-1 with TRBJ2-7; perhaps TRBD2 as D (6 bases). The CDR3 has 13 amino acids. The germline V and J ends were trimmed by 4 bases and 4 bases, with 12 bases remaining between them. Per the germline V gene, CDR1 is SGHRS and CDR2 is YFSETQ.

The V gene is TRBV29-1, the J gene TRBJ2-1, with D perhaps matching TRBD2 (5 bases). CDR3 size: 12 residues. V lost 3 bases and J lost 10, with 13 bases in between. CDR1 and CDR2 from the germline V gene are SQVTM and ANQGSEA. The CDR3 sequence is CSVEGSLGEQFF. In DNA form, the CDR3 reads TGCAGCGTTGAGGGGAGCCTTGGGGAGCAGTTCTTC.

The chain combines TRBV5-4 with TRBJ2-7, with 8 bases that match TRBD2. Germline trimming cut 0 bases from V and 7 bases from J; bases unmatched to any gene: 15. The germline gives CDR1 SGHNT, CDR2 YYREEE (reference sequence). CDR3 length equals 17 residues. DNA for the CDR3: TGTGCCAGCAGCTTGGCCCAACTGGCGGGAGGTACGGGAGAGCAGTACTTC. As protein: CASSLAQLAGGTGEQYF. The full variable domain, in which reference TRBV5-4 and TRBJ2-7 provide the parts outside the CDR3, is ETGVTQSPTHLIKTRGQQVTLRCSSQSGHNTVSWYQQALGQGPQFIFQYYREEENGRGNFPPRFSGLQFPNYSSELNVNALELDDSALYLCASSLAQLAGGTGEQYFGPGTRLTVT.

The gene calls are TRBV5-1 and TRBJ2-7; 8 nucleotides line up with TRBD2. The germline CDR1 and CDR2 sequences are SGHRS and YFSETQ. V dropped 4 bases and J dropped 2; count of bases not matched to a gene: 14. CDR3 length: 17 residues. The CDR3 protein is CASSLLAGGIGAYEQYF. For the CDR3, the DNA is TGCGCCAGCAGCCTGCTCGCGGGAGGAATTGGGGCCTACGAGCAGTACTTC.

V is TRBV19 and J is TRBJ1-6, with D maybe TRBD1 (5 bases). Germline values: CDR1 LNHDA, CDR2 SQIVND (reference sequence). The CDR3 has 14 residues. V was pared by 3 bases and J by 10 bases, with 13 bases between. CDR3 region: CASSIGREGSPLHF. For the CDR3, the DNA is TGTGCCAGTAGTATCGGCAGGGAAGGATCACCCCTCCACTTT.

This sequence joins TRBV30 and TRBJ1-2; D call uncertain. Trimming took off 3 bases at V and 4 bases at J, with 18 bases between the two ends. The CDR3 is made up of 15 amino acids. Germline V gene sequence: CDR1 GTSNPN, CDR2 SVGIG (reference sequence). The CDR3 loop reads CAWRPKVVGLYGYTF. As DNA, the CDR3 is TGTGCCTGGAGGCCCAAGGTAGTGGGCCTCTATGGCTACACCTTC.

This clone was seen more than once but under ten times. The chain employs TRBV5-8 and TRBJ1-5; D remains unclear. This CDR3 is 12 amino acids long. Germline lookup yields CDR1 SGHTS and CDR2 YDEGEE. Trimming removed 4 bases from V and 7 bases from J, with 9 bases in between. CDR3 DNA sequence: TGTGCCAGCAGCCCTGTAGGGCAGCCCCAGCATTTT. Its translation is CASSPVGQPQHF.